This T cell receptor beta chain was profiled in a study of shared clonotypes between healthy human individuals. Study conclusions and caveats: Generation of non-shared clonotypes was less probable than generation of clonotypes shared by all four donors.

Sequencing used immunoSEQ multiplex PCR; TCRdb keeps in-frame clones, though not all of them. The top ten clones hold 0.95% to 1.5% of a sample with around 2,100,000 clones, about 95% of them seen once. Selected positively for CCR7 and CD45RO-negative, naive CD8 cells excluded terminally differentiated effector memory CD45RA+ cells. CDR1 and CDR2 (germline): SGHAT, FQNNGV. The V gene lost 5 bases and the J gene lost 2 bases, with 10 bases spanning the gap. The CDR3 contains 14 residues. Concerning this clone: The target antigen is unknown.

The clonotype was recovered from a young man in good health. V and J are TRBV11-2 and TRBJ2-1; D unclear. Material for sequencing was naive CD8+ T cells sorted from blood. The chain's CDR3 is CASSAYGTYNEQFF. The CDR3, as DNA: TGTGCCAGCAGCGCGTACGGAACCTACAATGAGCAGTTCTTC.